One and the same sample provided the 18 T cell receptor beta chains below, sequenced in a study of blood T cell repertoires in COVID-19. Here immunoSEQ multiplex PCR was the method, and the copy in TCRdb shows in-frame clones only, minus some. The sample contains 220,000 or so clones, more than 70% of which appear only once. Sequences were obtained from peripheral blood. The receptors shown here come from a woman of 80 years or more with acute or convalescent COVID-19.

The chain couples TRBV5-1 to TRBJ1-6; weak D call: TRBD1 (6 bases). Germline CDR1 reads SGHRS; CDR2 reads YFSETQ. Trimming removed 4 bases from V and 4 bases from J, with 15 bases in between. CDR3 length equals 16 residues. CDR3 loop: CASSVQGTQYNSPLHF. For the CDR3, the DNA is TGCGCCAGCAGCGTACAGGGCACGCAGTATAATTCACCCCTCCACTTT.

V usage is TRBV6-1 and J usage is TRBJ2-2, with a possible D match to TRBD2 (5 bases). The length of the CDR3 is 15 residues. The germline V and J ends were trimmed by 0 bases and 5 bases, with 10 bases remaining between them. CDR1 and CDR2 (germline): MNHNS, SASEGT. The CDR3 here is CASSEARGRTGELFF. CDR3 in DNA: TGTGCCAGCAGTGAAGCGAGAGGGCGGACCGGGGAGCTGTTTTTT.

The sample holds one count of this clone. The chain links TRBV7-8 to TRBJ1-1; D perhaps matches TRBD1 (5 bases). With 3 bases removed from V and 4 bases from J, the gap between germline ends came to 9 bases. The length of the CDR3 is 13 residues. Per germline, CDR1 SGHVS and CDR2 FQNEAQ. The CDR3 nucleotides read TGTGCCAGCAGCTTGGGGCAGGGCACTGAAGCTTTCTTT. Protein: CASSLGQGTEAFF.

The V gene is TRBV19, the J gene TRBJ1-1; D is undetermined. Germline V CDR1 and CDR2: LNHDA, SQIVND (reference sequence). The germline V and J ends were trimmed by 0 bases and 5 bases, with 7 bases remaining between them. The CDR3 consists of 13 residues. CDR3 bases: TGTGCCAGTAGTATAGAATCGGGGACTGAAGCTTTCTTT. Translation gives CASSIESGTEAFF.

There are a few counts of this clone. J is TRBJ1-1 and V is TRBV12-3 or TRBV12-4; D is uncertain. Trimming cost V 3 bases and J 0 bases, with 5 bases left between them. CDR3 length: 13 residues. CDR3 DNA sequence: TGTGCCAGCAGTTTTTCTTTGAACACTGAAGCTTTCTTT. Translating gives CASSFSLNTEAFF.

The chain links TRBV29-1 to TRBJ1-2, with D unclear. With 3 bases removed from V and 4 bases from J, the gap between germline ends came to 6 bases. The CDR3 is 11 amino acids. Germline lookup yields CDR1 SQVTM and CDR2 ANQGSEA. CDR3 sequence: CSVELLYGYTF. The CDR3, as DNA: TGCAGCGTTGAGTTACTCTATGGCTACACCTTC.

This sequence joins TRBV6-6 and TRBJ1-1, with 7 bases lining up with TRBD1. Germline loops: CDR1 MNHNY, CDR2 SVGAGI (reference sequence). V was pared by 7 bases and J by 3 bases, with 11 bases of the junction left unmatched. This CDR3 spans 15 amino acids. The DNA for the CDR3 is TGTGCCAGCACCGGAAGGGGGCGCTTGGACACTGAAGCTTTCTTT. It encodes CASTGRGRLDTEAFF.

V and J are TRBV7-9 and TRBJ1-5; D ambiguous. CDR3 length: 15 amino acids. The V gene's germline CDR1 is SEHNR and CDR2 FQNEAQ (reference sequence). V was clipped by 1 base and J by 7 bases, with 14 bases between them. CDR3: CASSLGLGERQPQHF. The CDR3 coding sequence is TGTGCCAGCAGCTTAGGATTAGGTGAGAGGCAGCCCCAGCATTTT. Full variable domain (outside the CDR3, taken from reference TRBV7-9 and TRBJ1-5): DTGVSQNPRHKITKRGQNVTFRCDPISEHNRLYWYRQTLGQGPEFLTYFQNEAQLEKSRLLSDRFSAERPKGSFSTLEIQRTEQGDSAMYLCASSLGLGERQPQHFGDGTRLSIL.

The chain links TRBV6-2 or TRBV6-3 to TRBJ2-1, with D possibly TRBD2 on 6 matching bases. Per germline, CDR1 MNHEY and CDR2 SVGEGT. CDR3 length equals 15 residues. V gave up 2 bases and J gave up 0 bases, with 8 bases separating them. Here the CDR3 DNA reads TGTGCCAGCAGTTACCGGGAGAGCTCCTACAATGAGCAGTTCTTC. This encodes CASSYRESSYNEQFF.

Here the CDR3 DNA reads TGTGCCAGCAGTTCTGAGGTGAGGACCCGGGGGGAGCAGTACTTC. Translation: CASSSEVRTRGEQYF. This sequence joins TRBV6-5 and TRBJ2-7, with a tentative D call TRBD2 (6 bases). Germline V lookup: CDR1 MNHEY, CDR2 SVGAGI. V was shortened by 4 bases and J by 7 bases, with 20 bases between the two germline ends. The CDR3 covers 15 residues.

In nucleotides, the CDR3 is TGCGCCAGCAGCTTGGGTGGTGGCGGTGATAGCAATCAGCCCCAGCATTTT. It codes for CASSLGGGGDSNQPQHF. The gene calls are TRBV5-1 and TRBJ1-5; no definite D call. Trimming stripped 0 bases from V and 0 bases from J, with 13 bases between. CDR3 length: 17 residues. In germline, CDR1 is SGHRS, CDR2 YFSETQ.

The chain combines TRBV6-5 with TRBJ1-2; D is perhaps TRBD1 (5 bases). The V and J ends lost 8 bases and 8 bases respectively, with 15 bases between them. In germline, CDR1 is MNHEY, CDR2 SVGAGI. The CDR3 contains 12 residues. CDR3 bases: TGTGCCAGCTTCAGGGTGGGAGGCGGCTACACCTTC. This gives the protein CASFRVGGGYTF.

The chain joins TRBV10-3 to TRBJ1-2, with D perhaps matching TRBD1 (6 bases). V was pared by 8 bases and J by 5 bases, with 12 bases between. The CDR3 length is 12 residues. Per the germline V gene, CDR1 is ENHRY and CDR2 is SYGVKD. CDR3 nucleotide sequence: TGTGCCATCGGCGAAGGGGGTTATGGCTACACCTTC. Translated: CAIGEGGYGYTF.

The chain carries TRBV2 and TRBJ2-7; 7 nucleotides agree with TRBD1. The germline gives CDR1 SNHLY, CDR2 FYNNEI. V lost 7 bases and J lost 13; bases outside the gene matches: 16. The CDR3 runs 13 residues. The CDR3 nucleotides are TGTGCCAGCAAAAGTGGGACAGCCAGCCGGGTATACTTC. It is translated as CASKSGTASRVYF.

The CDR3 DNA sequence: TGTGCCAGCAGCCCCCGGGACAGGTTCTCCGAGCAGTACTTC. Residues: CASSPRDRFSEQYF. The chain joins TRBV7-2 to TRBJ2-7; 8 nucleotides match TRBD1. Trimming cost V 5 bases and J 6 bases; bases outside gene matches: 9. Germline V gene lookup returns CDR1 SGHTA and CDR2 FQGNSA. CDR3 size: 14 residues. The entire variable domain, with the rest obtained from reference TRBV7-2 and TRBJ2-7, is as follows: GAGVSQSPSNKVTEKGKDVELRCDPISGHTALYWYRQSLGQGLEFLIYFQGNSAPDKSGLPSDRFSAERTGGSVSTLTIQRTQQEDSAVYLCASSPRDRFSEQYFGPGTRLTVT.

The chain carries TRBV6-4 and TRBJ2-1; 9 bases map to TRBD2. CDR3 size: 16 residues. Trimming took 2 bases from V and 12 from J; bases not matched to a gene: 14. Germline V gene lookup returns CDR1 MRHNA and CDR2 SNTAGT. CDR3 sequence (DNA): TGTGCCAGCAGTGACGGCTTAGCGGGGGCTACGGCAGGGCAGTTCTTC. This translates into CASSDGLAGATAGQFF.

The chain is built from TRBV7-2 and TRBJ1-6; no reliable D call. The ends were cut back, 1 base at V and 7 bases at J, with 11 bases in the middle. The germline V gene has CDR1 SGHTA and CDR2 FQGNSA. The length of the CDR3 is 15 residues. CDR3 nucleotides: TGTGCCAGCAGCTTAGATACGGGGAAGAATTCACCCCTCCACTTT. This sequence encodes CASSLDTGKNSPLHF.

V usage is TRBV27 and J usage is TRBJ2-7; TRBD2 aligns across 7 bases. CDR1 and CDR2 (germline): MNHEY, SMNVEV (reference sequence). The CDR3 has 14 residues. Germline trimming cut 6 bases from V and 1 base from J; bases unmatched to any gene: 6. The CDR3 sequence: CASRSPGGSYEQYF. As DNA, the CDR3 is TGTGCCAGCAGGAGCCCGGGGGGATCCTACGAGCAGTACTTC.